These 13 T cell receptor beta chains share one sample of origin, sequenced in a study of human T cells and chemical hapten exposure. TCRdb used MiXCR to reprocess the RACE reads, holding one entry per CDR3 protein. The sample records 75,000 to 100,000 distinct CDR3 sequences, 12% being singletons. Time point noted: patch test 1, 2 weeks after DPC sensitization. Treatment reported: therapeutic diphenylcyclopropenone sensitization with weekly scalp DPC. The input for sequencing was whole blood, taken in connection with sensitization to the hapten diphenylcyclopropenone (DPC). The receptors were sampled from a woman in her thirties or forties with alopecia areata. Some clones in this sample may be carry-over from other donors' samples.

The V and J genes are TRBV7-8 and TRBJ2-7, with a possible D match to TRBD1 (7 bases). CDR3 length: 15 amino acids. The germline V gene has CDR1 SGHVS and CDR2 FQNEAQ. Trimming took 8 bases from V and 3 from J, leaving 20 bases between them. The CDR3: CASRRRGDSLYEQYF. CDR3 DNA sequence: TGTGCCAGCCGTCGGAGGGGGGACAGCCTCTACGAGCAGTACTTC.

V usage is TRBV28 and J usage is TRBJ2-7, with 9 nucleotides matching TRBD2. Per germline, CDR1 MDHEN and CDR2 SYDVKM. This CDR3 is built from 15 residues. J was trimmed by 7 bases and V by 6 bases; bases with no gene match: 13. CDR3 sequence (DNA): TGTGCCAGCAGCCTAGCGGGACATGGAATAGGGGAGCAGTACTTC. Translating gives CASSLAGHGIGEQYF.

This clonotype was seen only a few times. This chain links TRBV27 with TRBJ2-7; 8 positions agree with TRBD1. J lost 5 bases, V lost 4 bases, and 7 bases had no gene match. Germline CDR1 is MNHEY and CDR2 is SMNVEV (reference sequence). This CDR3 region has 14 residues. CDR3 protein: CASSSWTGSHEQYF. The CDR3 region has the DNA TGTGCCAGCAGTTCCTGGACAGGGTCCCACGAGCAGTACTTC.

This clonotype appeared many times. V gene TRBV6-5 combines with J gene TRBJ2-3; either TRBD1 or TRBD2 may supply D (5 bases each). The V end was cut by 7 bases, the J end by 0 bases, with 14 bases between. Germline V lookup: CDR1 MNHEY, CDR2 SVGAGI. The CDR3 is 15 amino acids. The CDR3 nucleotides are TGTGCCAGCAATTCACAGTGGGACAGCACAGATACGCAGTATTTT. It is translated as CASNSQWDSTDTQYF.

This clonotype was seen at least ten times. CDR3 sequence (DNA): TGTGCCAGCAGCCTAAGACCGGGACTAGTCACAGATACGCAGTATTTT. As protein: CASSLRPGLVTDTQYF. This rearrangement joins TRBV7-2 to TRBJ2-3; TRBD2 matches at 8 bases. Germline CDR1 SGHTA, CDR2 FQGNSA. V shed 5 bases, J shed 2 bases, and the junction held 9 bases outside the gene matches. CDR3 length equals 16 residues.

This clonotype was detected many times. The chain has TRBV18 and TRBJ1-3; D is perhaps TRBD1 (6 bases). This CDR3 has 16 amino acids. The V end was cut by 4 bases, the J end by 0 bases, with 13 bases between. The germline CDR1 and CDR2 sequences are KGHSH and LQKENI. This CDR3 is CASSQMDSSSGNTIYF. The CDR3 DNA is TGTGCCAGCTCACAAATGGACAGTTCCTCTGGAAACACCATATATTTT. Looking up the rest from reference TRBV18 and TRBJ1-3 gives the full variable domain: NAGVMQNPRHLVRRRGQEARLRCSPMKGHSHVYWYRQLPEEGLKFMVYLQKENIIDESGMPKERFSAEFPKEGPSILRIQQVVRGDSAAYFCASSQMDSSSGNTIYFGEGSWLTVV.

This clonotype was counted only a few times. This chain joins TRBV12-3 or TRBV12-4 and TRBJ2-2; 12 bases fit TRBD2. Trimming cost V 2 bases and J 6 bases; bases outside gene matches: 10. The CDR3 covers 18 residues. This CDR3 is CASSLPHLAGGQSGELFF. The DNA for the CDR3 is TGTGCCAGCAGTTTACCCCACCTAGCGGGAGGGCAATCCGGGGAGCTGTTTTTT.

This clonotype was detected only a few times. The chain employs TRBV20-1 and TRBJ2-3, with a tentative D call TRBD2 (6 bases). CDR1 is DFQATT, CDR2 SNEGSKA, per germline (reference sequence). V lost 0 bases and J lost 2, with 15 bases in between. CDR3 length: 16 residues. The CDR3, as DNA: TGCAGTGCTAGAGATCCCCCTAGCGCGAACACAGATACGCAGTATTTT. Its protein product is CSARDPPSANTDTQYF.

There are many counts of this clonotype. The J gene is TRBJ1-1, the V gene TRBV20-1, with TRBD1 matching 8 bases. CDR1 and CDR2 (germline): DFQATT, SNEGSKA (reference sequence). V lost 5 bases to trimming and J lost 0 bases; unmatched junction nucleotides: 14. The CDR3 extends over 17 amino acids. The CDR3 sequence is CSALDFLQGEMNTEAFF. DNA of the CDR3: TGCAGTGCTCTCGACTTCTTACAGGGGGAGATGAACACTGAAGCTTTCTTT.

This clonotype was counted between two and nine times. This chain connects TRBV4-3 to TRBJ2-2, with 8 positions matching TRBD1. The CDR3 runs 15 residues. Germline V gene data show CDR1 as LGHNA and CDR2 as YSLEER. The V gene end was trimmed by 0 bases and the J gene end by 7 bases; junction bases not matched to a gene: 4. DNA of the CDR3: TGCGCCAGCAGCCAAGAGACAGGGGCTGGCGGGGAGCTGTTTTTT. This encodes CASSQETGAGGELFF.

This clonotype was recorded many times. This sequence joins TRBV6-6 and TRBJ2-3; 11 bases are a match to TRBD1. The CDR3 spans 16 residues. Germline CDR1 reads MNHNY; CDR2 reads SVGAGI (reference sequence). Losses at the gene ends were 8 bases for V and 2 bases for J; bases not matched to a gene: 9. CDR3 amino acids: CASRGQGASPTDTQYF. The CDR3 bases are TGTGCCAGCCGCGGACAGGGGGCCTCACCCACAGATACGCAGTATTTT.

This clonotype has at least ten counts. The CDR3 sequence is CASSIGMDKNIQYF. CDR3 nucleotide sequence: TGTGCCAGCAGCATAGGAATGGACAAAAACATTCAGTACTTC. The chain is built from TRBV5-4 and TRBJ2-4; D is undetermined. Trimming took 4 bases from V and 3 from J, leaving 11 bases between them. CDR1 is SGHNT and CDR2 is YYREEE in the germline V gene (reference sequence). CDR3 length: 14 residues.

The chain combines TRBV4-3 with TRBJ2-7, with D unresolved. The V and J ends lost 1 base and 0 bases respectively, with 7 bases between them. The germline gives CDR1 LGHNA, CDR2 YSLEER. This CDR3 contains 14 residues. CDR3: CASSQGTASYEQYF. The CDR3 DNA is TGCGCCAGCAGCCAAGGCACAGCCTCCTACGAGCAGTACTTC.